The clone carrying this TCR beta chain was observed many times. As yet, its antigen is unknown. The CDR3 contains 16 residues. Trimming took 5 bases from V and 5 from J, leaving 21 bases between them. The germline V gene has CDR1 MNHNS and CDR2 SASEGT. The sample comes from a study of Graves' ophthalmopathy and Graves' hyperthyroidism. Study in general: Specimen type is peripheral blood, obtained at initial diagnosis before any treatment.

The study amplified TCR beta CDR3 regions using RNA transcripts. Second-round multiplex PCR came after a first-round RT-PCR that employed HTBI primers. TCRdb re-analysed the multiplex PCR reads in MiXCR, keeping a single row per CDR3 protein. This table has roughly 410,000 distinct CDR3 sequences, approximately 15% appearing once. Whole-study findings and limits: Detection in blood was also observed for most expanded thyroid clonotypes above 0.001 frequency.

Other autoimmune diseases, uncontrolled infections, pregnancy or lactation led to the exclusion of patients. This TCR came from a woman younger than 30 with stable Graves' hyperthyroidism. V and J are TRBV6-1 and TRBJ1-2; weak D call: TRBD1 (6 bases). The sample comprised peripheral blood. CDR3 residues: CASSPPFPGAGYGYTF. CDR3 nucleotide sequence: TGTGCCAGCAGTCCCCCGTTCCCGGGGGCCGGGTATGGCTACACCTTC.